The clone carrying this T cell receptor beta chain was observed a single time. Antigen specificity is unknown. The data belong to a study of shared clonotypes between healthy human individuals. Study outcomes and limitations: Relative to their counterparts shared across all four donors, non-shared clonotypes exhibited diminished generation probabilities.

The data were produced by immunoSEQ multiplex PCR, yet TCRdb's version contains in-frame clones alone and is incomplete. The sample records some 800,000 clones, 92% being singletons. The CDR3 extends over 15 amino acids. The ends lost 0 bases at V and 5 bases at J; junction bases unmatched: 5. Germline CDR1 and CDR2: SGDLS and YYNGEE. Selected positively for CCR7 and CD45RO-negative, naive CD8 cells excluded terminally differentiated effector memory CD45RA+ cells. The source material was naive CD8+ T cells sorted from blood. V and J are TRBV9 and TRBJ2-5; 9 bases agree with TRBD2. The TCR was taken from a man aged 25-45 years in good health. CDR3: CASSVASGRRETQYF. The CDR3 DNA reads as TGTGCCAGCAGCGTAGCCAGCGGGAGGCGGGAGACCCAGTACTTC.